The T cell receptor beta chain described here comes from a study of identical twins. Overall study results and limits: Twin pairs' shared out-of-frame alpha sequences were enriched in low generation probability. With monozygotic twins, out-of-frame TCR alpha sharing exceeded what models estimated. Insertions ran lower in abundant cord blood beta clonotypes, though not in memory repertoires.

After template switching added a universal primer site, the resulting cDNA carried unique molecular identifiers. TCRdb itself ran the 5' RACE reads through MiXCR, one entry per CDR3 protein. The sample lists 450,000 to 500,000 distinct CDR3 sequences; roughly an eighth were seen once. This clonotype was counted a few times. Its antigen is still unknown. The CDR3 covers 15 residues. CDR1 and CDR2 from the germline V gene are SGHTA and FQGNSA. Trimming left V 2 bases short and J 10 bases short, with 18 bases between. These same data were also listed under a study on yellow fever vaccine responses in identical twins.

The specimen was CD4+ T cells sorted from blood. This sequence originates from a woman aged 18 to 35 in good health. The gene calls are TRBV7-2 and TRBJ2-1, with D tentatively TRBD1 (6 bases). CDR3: CASSLLRGLGKEQFF. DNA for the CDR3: TGTGCCAGCAGCTTACTCAGGGGCCTGGGGAAAGAGCAGTTCTTC.